These 29 T cell receptor beta chains share one sample of origin, sequenced in a study of cytomegalovirus exposure and HLA in healthy donors. TCRdb keeps only in-frame clones here, not all; method: immunoSEQ multiplex PCR. The table records about 120,000 clones, approximately 88% of them present only once. The sequencing input was PBMCs. These receptors were obtained from a woman aged 18-29 years in good health and CMV-seronegative.

The rearrangement joins TRBV7-9 to TRBJ2-2, with D perhaps matching TRBD1 (6 bases). The germline gives CDR1 SEHNR, CDR2 FQNEAQ (reference sequence). The CDR3 runs 18 residues. Trimming stripped 4 bases from V and 7 bases from J, with 25 bases between. CDR3 in amino acids: CASSSQTLDSRTYGELFF. The CDR3 DNA reads TGTGCCAGCAGCTCACAGACCCTGGACAGCCGGACCTACGGGGAGCTGTTTTTT.

The rearrangement links TRBV10-3 to TRBJ1-2; D is possibly TRBD1 (5 bases). The CDR3 totals 17 residues. Trimming shortened V by 2 bases and J by 0 bases, and 16 bases separated the two germline ends. The germline gives CDR1 ENHRY, CDR2 SYGVKD. The CDR3 sequence: CAISEEDRDPTNYGYTF. The CDR3 DNA reads TGTGCCATCAGTGAGGAAGACAGAGACCCAACTAACTATGGCTACACCTTC.

This rearrangement joins TRBV6-5 to TRBJ1-1; D is perhaps TRBD1 (6 bases). Trimming took 0 bases from V and 5 from J, leaving 7 bases between them. This CDR3 spans 13 amino acids. Germline-derived CDR1 and CDR2 are MNHEY and SVGAGI. In DNA, the CDR3 is TGTGCCAGCAGTTACTCGAGGGGGACTGAAGCTTTCTTT. This gives the protein CASSYSRGTEAFF.

This clone was seen only once. V usage is TRBV29-1 and J usage is TRBJ2-7, with 8 bases aligning to TRBD1. CDR3 length: 14 residues. The germline V gene has CDR1 SQVTM and CDR2 ANQGSEA. V was pared by 6 bases and J by 3 bases, with 10 bases of the junction left unmatched. In DNA, the CDR3 is TGCAGCGTCCAAATTGGGACAGGTTACTACGAGCAGTACTTC. Amino acid sequence: CSVQIGTGYYEQYF.

The rearrangement uses TRBV5-6 and TRBJ2-3; TRBD2 matches 16 bases. The germline CDR1 and CDR2 sequences are SGHDT and YYEEEE. The junction had 3 bases not matched to a gene; V was cut back by 3 bases and J by 5 bases. The CDR3 is 16 residues long. CDR3: CASSSGLAGGIDTQYF. CDR3 nucleotides: TGTGCCAGCAGCTCGGGACTAGCGGGAGGGATAGATACGCAGTATTTT.

The chain has TRBV4-1 and TRBJ2-5, with TRBD2 matching over 8 bases. CDR1 MGHRA and CDR2 YSYEKL come from the germline V gene. This CDR3 comprises 17 residues. The ends lost 0 bases at V and 5 bases at J; junction bases unmatched: 11. The CDR3 DNA reads as TGCGCCAGCAGCCAAGATGTCAGAACTAGCGGTCATGAGACCCAGTACTTC. Amino acids: CASSQDVRTSGHETQYF.

This clone has a single count. V gene TRBV9 combines with J gene TRBJ2-1; 11 bases fit TRBD2. CDR3 length: 15 amino acids. Germline assignment: CDR1 SGDLS and CDR2 YYNGEE. V shed 3 bases, J shed 4 bases, and the junction held 3 bases outside the gene matches. In DNA form, the CDR3 reads TGTGCCAGCAGCGCCACTAGCGGGGGTTACAATGAGCAGTTCTTC. It codes for CASSATSGGYNEQFF. Variable domain in full (rest from reference TRBV9 and TRBJ2-1): DSGVTQTPKHLITATGQRVTLRCSPRSGDLSVYWYQQSLDQGLQFLIQYYNGEERAKGNILERFSAQQFPDLHSELNLSSLELGDSALYFCASSATSGGYNEQFFGPGTRLTVL.

This rearrangement joins TRBV7-2 to TRBJ2-1; possibly TRBD1 for D (6 bases). The CDR3 spans 11 residues. CDR1 and CDR2 from the germline V gene are SGHTA and FQGNSA. Trimming removed 5 bases from V and 10 bases from J, with 9 bases in between. The CDR3 protein is CASSIGTEQFF. In DNA form, the CDR3 reads TGTGCCAGCAGCATAGGGACAGAGCAGTTCTTC.

The J gene is TRBJ2-5, the V gene TRBV29-1, with D tentatively TRBD1 (5 bases). The V and J ends lost 3 bases and 3 bases respectively, with 14 bases between them. The CDR3 has 14 residues. Germline V gene lookup returns CDR1 SQVTM and CDR2 ANQGSEA. The CDR3 nucleotides read TGCAGCGTTGATTCGTCAGGGCGTGAAGAGACCCAGTACTTC. Its translation is CSVDSSGREETQYF.

The chain has TRBV27 and TRBJ2-3; TRBD2 might be the D (5 bases). Trimming removed 3 bases at V and 6 bases at J, with 13 bases between. The CDR3 has 14 amino acids. From germline, CDR1 is MNHEY and CDR2 SMNVEV (reference sequence). The CDR3 is CASSFYGRGDTQYF. As DNA, the CDR3 is TGTGCCAGCAGTTTTTACGGGCGAGGGGATACGCAGTATTTT.

This clone occurred a few times. The chain has TRBV5-6 and TRBJ1-2; 7 positions agree with TRBD1. V shed 4 bases, J shed 0 bases, and the junction held 3 bases outside the gene matches. The CDR3 spans 14 residues. Germline V gene lookup returns CDR1 SGHDT and CDR2 YYEEEE. CDR3 amino acids: CASSLGQSNYGYTF. The CDR3 nucleotides are TGTGCCAGCAGCCTGGGACAGTCTAACTATGGCTACACCTTC.

This chain uses TRBV7-9 with TRBJ1-2; 10 positions match TRBD1. The germline gives CDR1 SEHNR, CDR2 FQNEAQ (reference sequence). The CDR3 consists of 16 residues. With 2 bases clipped from V and 4 bases from J, the junction kept 7 bases outside the gene matches. The CDR3 region is CASSLSRTGGVYGYTF. The CDR3 nucleotides read TGTGCCAGCAGCTTATCCCGGACAGGGGGTGTCTATGGCTACACCTTC.

The CDR3 nucleotides are TGTGCCAGCAGGCGACAGGGGGTCAATAACTATGGCTACACCTTC. Translating gives CASRRQGVNNYGYTF. J is TRBJ1-2 and V is TRBV28; 9 bases match TRBD1. CDR1 and CDR2 from the germline V gene are MDHEN and SYDVKM. V lost 6 bases and J lost 1; bases outside the gene matches: 6. The CDR3 totals 15 residues.

The chain employs TRBV10-3 and TRBJ2-1; D uncertain. V was trimmed by 3 bases and J by 4 bases, leaving 16 bases between them. This CDR3 is 16 amino acids long. In germline, CDR1 is ENHRY, CDR2 SYGVKD. The CDR3 DNA reads as TGTGCCATCAGTGACCCAACTACCCCGGCATACAATGAGCAGTTCTTC. Amino acids: CAISDPTTPAYNEQFF.

The rearrangement uses TRBV30 and TRBJ1-1, with D maybe TRBD1 (6 bases). V shed 0 bases and J shed 3 bases, with 14 bases lying between them. The CDR3 consists of 15 residues. Germline CDR1 GTSNPN, CDR2 SVGIG (reference sequence). The CDR3 region has the DNA TGTGCCTGGAGTGTCTTAGGGGGGGCGGACACTGAAGCTTTCTTT. Amino acids: CAWSVLGGADTEAFF.

The rearrangement joins TRBV11-2 to TRBJ1-2; 11 nucleotides line up with TRBD1. With V trimmed by 5 bases and J by 7 bases, 9 bases remained unmatched. The CDR3 sequence is 15 residues long. CDR1 is SGHAT and CDR2 is FQNNGV in the germline V gene. Here the CDR3 DNA reads TGTGCCAGCAGCCCATGGGGACAGGGGGGTTCTGGCTACACCTTC. It encodes CASSPWGQGGSGYTF.

This clone was counted a single time. The gene calls are TRBV27 and TRBJ2-1; the match to TRBD2 covers 11 bases. CDR1 MNHEY and CDR2 SMNVEV come from the germline V gene (reference sequence). The CDR3 consists of 15 residues. V shed 6 bases, J shed 4 bases, and the junction held 5 bases outside the gene matches. CDR3 DNA: TGTGCCAGCAGGGGGAGACTAGCGGGGTACAATGAGCAGTTCTTC. It is translated as CASRGRLAGYNEQFF.

CDR3 in amino acids: CASLASGGRDTQYF. CDR3 DNA sequence: TGTGCCAGCTTGGCTAGCGGGGGGCGGGATACGCAGTATTTT. J is TRBJ2-3 and V is TRBV28, with TRBD2 matching 11 bases. Germline V CDR1 and CDR2: MDHEN, SYDVKM. Trimming at V came to 8 bases and at J to 6 bases, leaving 7 bases not matched to a gene. CDR3 length: 14 residues.

The rearrangement joins TRBV5-1 to TRBJ2-7; 8 bases fit TRBD2. Trimming took 1 base from V and 4 from J; bases not matched to a gene: 1. Germline-derived CDR1 and CDR2 are SGHRS and YFSETQ. CDR3 length: 13 residues. CDR3 region: CASSLKREYEQYF. The CDR3 DNA is TGCGCCAGCAGCTTGAAGCGGGAGTACGAGCAGTACTTC.

With respect to this clone: This sample also contains other DNA sequences that code for the same CDR3. This chain links TRBV19 with TRBJ2-7, with D perhaps TRBD2 (6 bases). The germline V gene has CDR1 LNHDA and CDR2 SQIVND (reference sequence). The CDR3 extends over 14 amino acids. Trimming removed 3 bases from V and 0 bases from J, with 9 bases in between. The CDR3 nucleotides are TGTGCCAGTAGTATCGGAGGGAGCTCCTACGAGCAGTACTTC. Protein product: CASSIGGSSYEQYF.

The chain uses TRBV27 and TRBJ2-2; D gene ambiguous. V was shortened by 5 bases and J by 0 bases, with 10 bases between the two germline ends. Germline assignment: CDR1 MNHEY and CDR2 SMNVEV (reference sequence). This CDR3 contains 15 residues. The CDR3 loop reads CASSRYRSNTGELFF. In nucleotides, the CDR3 is TGTGCCAGCAGTCGATACAGATCGAACACCGGGGAGCTGTTTTTT.

V usage is TRBV7-9 and J usage is TRBJ1-1; D remains unclear. V lost 4 bases and J lost 1, with 10 bases in between. Per the germline V gene, CDR1 is SEHNR and CDR2 is FQNEAQ (reference sequence). The CDR3 runs to 14 residues. CDR3 DNA: TGTGCCAGCAGCTCATCGCCGGGGAACACTGAAGCTTTCTTT. This encodes CASSSSPGNTEAFF.

The chain employs TRBV7-2 and TRBJ2-3, with 8 bases lining up with TRBD2. CDR1 and CDR2 (germline): SGHTA, FQGNSA. This CDR3 has 17 amino acids. V lost 5 bases to trimming and J lost 2 bases; unmatched junction nucleotides: 12. The CDR3 here is CASSASNPSGFTDTQYF. The CDR3 nucleotides read TGTGCCAGCAGCGCCTCAAACCCTAGCGGGTTCACAGATACGCAGTATTTT.

Note on this clone: Other nucleotide sequences in the sample specify the same CDR3. V gene TRBV2 combines with J gene TRBJ2-2, with D possibly matching TRBD1 (5 bases). In germline, CDR1 is SNHLY, CDR2 FYNNEI. The CDR3 consists of 14 residues. V shed 3 bases and J shed 6 bases, with 11 bases lying between them. CDR3 DNA sequence: TGTGCCAGCAGTGAGGAGCAAGGGGCCGGGGAGCTGTTTTTT. Translation gives CASSEEQGAGELFF. Supplemented by reference TRBV2 and TRBJ2-2, the full variable domain reads EPEVTQTPSHQVTQMGQEVILRCVPISNHLYFYWYRQILGQKVEFLVSFYNNEISEKSEIFDDQFSVERPDGSNFTLKIRSTKLEDSAMYFCASSEEQGAGELFFGEGSRLTVL.

CDR3 DNA: TGCGCCAGCAGCTTGGGGTTCGGGACAGATGAAGCTTTCTTT. Residues: CASSLGFGTDEAFF. V is TRBV5-1 and J is TRBJ1-1; 7 bases fit TRBD1. The germline V gene encodes CDR1 SGHRS and CDR2 YFSETQ. V lost 0 bases, J lost 7 bases, and 6 bases stayed unmatched. The CDR3 has 14 residues.

In DNA, the CDR3 is TGTGCCAGCAGCTTAGAAGGGGGACAGGGGTACAATGAGCAGTTCTTC. Translated: CASSLEGGQGYNEQFF. The chain joins TRBV7-8 to TRBJ2-1; 10 bases line up with TRBD1. The V and J ends lost 1 base and 4 bases, in that order; junction bases with no gene match: 4. The CDR3 is made up of 16 amino acids. Germline V gene lookup returns CDR1 SGHVS and CDR2 FQNEAQ.

CDR3 nucleotides: TGTGCCAGCAGTGGGACAAGCTCTGGGGCCAACGTCCTGACTTTC. This gives the protein CASSGTSSGANVLTF. The rearrangement joins TRBV28 to TRBJ2-6; D perhaps matches TRBD1 (6 bases). Trimming took 5 bases from V and 0 from J, leaving 8 bases between them. Germline CDR1 is MDHEN and CDR2 is SYDVKM. There are 15 residues in the CDR3.

The V and J genes are TRBV2 and TRBJ2-7, with 9 bases fitting TRBD1. Germline loops: CDR1 SNHLY, CDR2 FYNNEI. V trimming: 8 bases; J trimming: 7 bases; junction bases outside the gene matches: 12. The length of the CDR3 is 14 residues. For the CDR3, the DNA is TGTGCCAGCGAAGGGACAGGGCAACGGGGGGAGCAGTACTTC. Translating gives CASEGTGQRGEQYF.

This sequence joins TRBV2 and TRBJ2-7, with 7 bases lining up with TRBD2. The CDR3 consists of 14 residues. CDR1 SNHLY and CDR2 FYNNEI come from the germline V gene. V was clipped by 2 bases and J by 5 bases; unmatched bases: 6. The CDR3 sequence is CASSERAGADEQYF. DNA for the CDR3: TGTGCCAGCAGTGAAAGGGCGGGAGCAGACGAGCAGTACTTC.